The rows below give T cell receptor beta chains drawn from one sample of a study of Ad26.COV2.S vaccination and SARS-CoV-2 variants. Generated by immunoSEQ multiplex PCR, the TCRdb table keeps only in-frame clones and is missing some. Found here are approximately 300,000 clones, around four fifths of them singletons; the top ten hold 2% to 2.5%. The sample in question was peripheral blood, obtained in a trial of Ad26.COV2.S vaccine versus placebo. Every receptor here comes from a person aged 18 to 65 who received the Ad26.COV2.S COVID-19 vaccine or a placebo. The CDR3 runs from the conserved cysteine through the conserved F or W. The D gene is left open where the match is weak. Some rows have no size entry. The others give once, few or many, or a class for an expanded clone.

d_call j_call clone_size v_call cdr3_nt cdr3_aa
TRBD1 TRBJ1-1 . TRBV7-9 TGTGCCAGTCTGACAATCTTCATAGGGGGGACAGGGAAGCGCACTGAAGCTTTCTTT CASLTIFIGGTGKRTEAFF
. TRBJ1-2 . TRBV30 TGTGCCTGGAGTGTACAGGGAGCTAACTATGGCTACACCTTC CAWSVQGANYGYTF
. TRBJ1-1 . TRBV13 TGTGCCAGCAGCTTAGGCCGTGGGGGCCTGAACACTGAAGCTTTCTTT CASSLGRGGLNTEAFF
TRBD1 TRBJ1-2 . TRBV28 TGTGCCAGCAGTCCGGGACAGATCTATGGCTACACCTTC CASSPGQIYGYTF
TRBD1 TRBJ1-3 . TRBV13 TGTGCCAGCAGCTTACAGGGGCAGGGGGCTGGTGAAAACACCATATATTTT CASSLQGQGAGENTIYF
. TRBJ2-7 . TRBV7-8 TGTGCCAGCAGCTTCGGCGGAGCCTACGAGCAGTACTTC CASSFGGAYEQYF
. TRBJ1-5 few TRBV15 TGTGCCACCAGCAGAGATGTGAGCAATCAGCCCCAGCATTTT CATSRDVSNQPQHF
. TRBJ1-4 . TRBV19 TGTGCCAGTAGTATAGAAGGGGAAAAACTGTTTTTT CASSIEGEKLFF
. TRBJ2-7 . TRBV7-2 TGTGCCAGCAGCTTAAGTGGGGCAGTCTACGAGCAGTACTTC CASSLSGAVYEQYF
. TRBJ1-1 few TRBV7-9 TGTGCCAGCAGCTTCGGGGGGTGGAACACTGAAGCTTTCTTT CASSFGGWNTEAFF
TRBD1 TRBJ1-4 . TRBV5-5 TGTGCCAGCAGAGGGACAGGGTTCGGTAATGAAAAACTGTTTTTT CASRGTGFGNEKLFF
TRBD2 TRBJ2-5 . TRBV7-8 TGTGCCAGCAGCTTAGCGCACGGCACTAGCGGGGGTCAAGAGACCCAGTACTTC CASSLAHGTSGGQETQYF
. TRBJ2-7 . TRBV10-3 TGTGCCATCAGTGAGTCGCCCCGGGCCAGGGCTCGCTACGAGCAGTACTTC CAISESPRARARYEQYF
. TRBJ2-3 once TRBV5-1 TGCGCCAGCAGCTCGTCATTGGGTTCGTCGTATTTT CASSSSLGSSYF
. TRBJ2-2 . TRBV19 TGTGCCAGTAGCCCCCGGGGAACCGGGGAGCTGTTTTTT CASSPRGTGELFF
. TRBJ1-1 once TRBV19 TGTGCCAGTAGTATTAAGGGGAACACTGAAGCTTTCTTT CASSIKGNTEAFF
. TRBJ1-2 . TRBV18 TGTGCCAGCTCACCAGAAGGTCAATATGGCTACACCTTC CASSPEGQYGYTF
. TRBJ1-2 . TRBV2 TGTGCCAGCAGTCGACAGTCCGGGCAGGGGGGCTACACCTTC CASSRQSGQGGYTF
TRBD1 TRBJ1-4 . TRBV30 TGTGCCTGTCGACAGGGTTGGACTAATGAAAAACTGTTTTTT CACRQGWTNEKLFF
. TRBJ1-1 once TRBV21-1 TGTGCCAGACTCCGGGACGGGGACAACATGAACACTGAAGCTTTCTTT CARLRDGDNMNTEAFF
TRBD1 TRBJ1-5 few TRBV5-1 TGCGCCAGCAGCTTGGGGCCGGGACAGGAGAATCAGCCCCAGCATTTT CASSLGPGQENQPQHF
TRBD1 TRBJ2-5 . TRBV27 TGTGCCAGCAGTAACACAGGGGGGCAAGAGACCCAGTACTTC CASSNTGGQETQYF
. TRBJ2-7 . TRBV15 TGTGCCACCAGCAGACGTAGGGGGACCTACGAGCAGTACTTC CATSRRRGTYEQYF
. TRBJ2-3 . TRBV3-1/TRBV3-2 TGTGCCAGCAGCCAAGGAATCCCGGGGGAAGAGCAGTATTTT CASSQGIPGEEQYF
TRBD2 TRBJ2-1 . TRBV6-5 TGTGCCAGCAGTTACAGTGTGGGGGGGTACAATGAGCAGTTCTTC CASSYSVGGYNEQFF
TRBD2 TRBJ2-5 . TRBV11-2 TGTGCCAGCAGCGGGCAGCGGGGGGGTTGGGAGACCCAGTACTTC CASSGQRGGWETQYF
TRBD1 TRBJ2-1 . TRBV4-1 TGCGCCAGCAGCCAAAGGACAGGGGGTGAGCAGTTCTTC CASSQRTGGEQFF
. TRBJ2-5 . TRBV7-9 TGTGCCAGCAGCTGGACAGAAGAGACCCAGTACTTC CASSWTEETQYF